Below, 5 T cell receptor beta chains from the same sample are listed, as sequenced in a study of T cells in narcolepsy. This table comes from immunoSEQ multiplex PCR, and its TCRdb copy is limited to in-frame clones, with some not included. The repertoire consists of around 42,000 clones, with about 87% occurring once and the leading ten covering approximately 1.3%. Sample: CD45RA- memory CD4+ T cells from PBMCs. These receptors were collected from a human donor with narcolepsy.

The chain links TRBV18 to TRBJ2-1; D might be TRBD2 (5 bases). Germline lookup yields CDR1 KGHSH and CDR2 LQKENI. The CDR3 contains 16 residues. Trimming stripped 3 bases from V and 6 bases from J, with 18 bases between. CDR3 residues: CASSPPAAGVPNEQFF. The CDR3 DNA is TGTGCCAGCTCACCCCCGGCTGCGGGTGTACCCAATGAGCAGTTCTTC.

This clone was seen a few times. The V call is TRBV5-6, the J call TRBJ2-7; possible D gene TRBD1, 8 bases. The germline CDR1 and CDR2 sequences are SGHDT and YYEEEE. The CDR3 has 17 residues. Deletions cut 2 bases from V and 2 bases from J, with 20 bases between. CDR3 loop: CASSFGRGLDRAYEQYF. The CDR3 region has the DNA TGTGCCAGCAGCTTTGGGAGGGGGCTGGACAGGGCCTACGAGCAGTACTTC.

This clone has only a few counts. The V call is TRBV6-5, the J call TRBJ2-1; 10 positions agree with TRBD2. After removal of 0 bases from V and 7 bases from J, the junction contained 6 bases not matched to a gene. The CDR3 loop spans 16 amino acids. Germline CDR1 is MNHEY and CDR2 is SVGAGI. This CDR3 reads CASSYSASGRLNEQFF. The CDR3, as DNA: TGTGCCAGCAGTTACTCGGCTAGCGGGAGACTTAATGAGCAGTTCTTC.

The chain recombines TRBV7-2 with TRBJ1-3, with no clear D. Trimming removed 5 bases from V and 4 bases from J, with 9 bases in between. The CDR3 length is 13 residues. Germline CDR1 is SGHTA and CDR2 is FQGNSA. For the CDR3, the DNA is TGTGCCAGCAGCCTTATAATCGGAAACACCATATATTTT. Residues: CASSLIIGNTIYF.

This clone has just one count. The chain joins TRBV27 to TRBJ2-3; 8 positions match TRBD2. Germline assignment: CDR1 MNHEY and CDR2 SMNVEV (reference sequence). The junction had 12 bases not matched to a gene; V was cut back by 2 bases and J by 5 bases. The CDR3 consists of 17 residues. CDR3 sequence reads: CASSLAPRAGGRDTQYF. DNA of the CDR3: TGTGCCAGCAGTTTAGCCCCTAGGGCGGGGGGAAGAGATACGCAGTATTTT.